These 28 T cell receptor beta chains were all obtained from the same sample, sequenced in a study of identifying expanded T cells in peripheral blood. Sequencing used immunoSEQ multiplex PCR; TCRdb keeps in-frame clones, though not all of them. The table includes approximately 90,000 clones, roughly 86% detected once. The specimen was blood. The receptors were gathered from a person aged 18 to 70 in good health.

This clone was detected only once. The chain carries TRBV29-1 and TRBJ1-2, with 9 bases fitting TRBD1. CDR3 length equals 16 residues. V trimming: 0 bases; J trimming: 4 bases; junction bases outside the gene matches: 9. CDR1 is SQVTM, CDR2 ANQGSEA, per germline. CDR3 protein: CSVEEKKGQGLYGYTF. For the CDR3, the DNA is TGCAGCGTTGAAGAGAAAAAGGGACAGGGCCTCTATGGCTACACCTTC.

This chain joins TRBV18 and TRBJ2-1; 9 bases line up with TRBD2. Germline CDR1 KGHSH, CDR2 LQKENI. The CDR3 extends over 18 amino acids. The trim removed 4 bases at V and 7 bases at J, leaving 17 bases unmatched. The CDR3 loop is CASSLLFMRGGTRNEQFF. The DNA for the CDR3 is TGTGCCAGCTCACTACTTTTCATGCGGGGGGGGACGAGGAATGAGCAGTTCTTC.

This chain links TRBV4-3 with TRBJ2-1; 7 bases align to TRBD2. The CDR3 runs 14 residues. Germline CDR1 and CDR2: LGHNA and YSLEER. With V trimmed by 4 bases and J by 3 bases, 3 bases remained unmatched. CDR3 sequence reads: CASSPLAVYNEQFF. In nucleotides, the CDR3 is TGCGCCAGCAGCCCTCTAGCGGTCTACAATGAGCAGTTCTTC.

This chain joins TRBV6-6 and TRBJ1-2; no definite D call. CDR3 size: 13 residues. V shed 1 base and J shed 7 bases, with 10 bases lying between them. Germline CDR1 and CDR2: MNHNY and SVGAGI (reference sequence). The CDR3 reads CASSYYPLGGYTF. The CDR3 DNA reads as TGTGCCAGCAGTTACTACCCTTTGGGTGGCTACACCTTC.

The V gene is TRBV2, the J gene TRBJ1-2; no clear D. The CDR3 extends over 12 amino acids. Trimming shortened V by 7 bases and J by 8 bases, and 14 bases separated the two germline ends. The V gene's germline CDR1 is SNHLY and CDR2 FYNNEI. CDR3 nucleotides: TGTGCCAGCAAGGTCCGGACGGGCGGCTACACCTTC. Translated: CASKVRTGGYTF.

The rearrangement uses TRBV2 and TRBJ2-7; tentatively, D is TRBD2 (5 bases). CDR3 length equals 14 residues. Germline lookup yields CDR1 SNHLY and CDR2 FYNNEI. V lost 6 bases and J 1 base, leaving 13 bases between the germline ends. As DNA, the CDR3 is TGTGCCAGCAGGGGAGACGAGTTATCCTACGAGCAGTACTTC. As protein: CASRGDELSYEQYF.

The chain is built from TRBV18 and TRBJ1-3, with D hard to call. Germline assignment: CDR1 KGHSH and CDR2 LQKENI. The CDR3 extends over 16 amino acids. With 4 bases removed from V and 1 base from J, the gap between germline ends came to 14 bases. As DNA, the CDR3 is TGTGCCAGCTCACTGAGGGTGACCGGGTCTGGAAACACCATATATTTT. Amino acids: CASSLRVTGSGNTIYF.

The genes are TRBV25-1 and TRBJ1-2, with a possible D match to TRBD1 (6 bases). The CDR3 extends over 15 amino acids. From germline, CDR1 is MGHDK and CDR2 SYGVNS. Trimming removed 1 base at V and 7 bases at J, with 16 bases between. The CDR3 is CASSESGGGAGGYTF. CDR3 sequence (DNA): TGTGCCAGCAGTGAATCCGGGGGGGGCGCGGGTGGCTACACCTTC.

The rearrangement links TRBV11-2 to TRBJ1-3; TRBD1 matches 8 bases. This CDR3 region has 16 residues. CDR1 is SGHAT and CDR2 is FQNNGV in the germline V gene. After removal of 4 bases from V and 5 bases from J, the junction contained 10 bases not matched to a gene. The CDR3 coding sequence is TGTGCCAGCAGCTCCATCTTTCAGGGGGCTCGAAACACCATATATTTT. This encodes CASSSIFQGARNTIYF. Supplemented by reference TRBV11-2 and TRBJ1-3, the full variable domain reads EAGVAQSPRYKIIEKRQSVAFWCNPISGHATLYWYQQILGQGPKLLIQFQNNGVVDDSQLPKDRFSAERLKGVDSTLKIQPAKLEDSAVYLCASSSIFQGARNTIYFGEGSWLTVV.

This clone was seen just once. The V call is TRBV30, the J call TRBJ1-4; 8 bases fit TRBD1. Per germline, CDR1 GTSNPN and CDR2 SVGIG (reference sequence). V lost 2 bases to trimming and J lost 3 bases; unmatched junction nucleotides: 17. The CDR3 totals 19 residues. The CDR3 protein is CAWSSLPRDRFLSNEKLFF. The CDR3 nucleotides are TGTGCCTGGAGTTCTCTCCCCCGGGACAGGTTTTTATCTAATGAAAAACTGTTTTTT.

The rearrangement uses TRBV11-3 and TRBJ1-5; D unclear. V was pared by 1 base and J by 7 bases, with 8 bases between. The CDR3 totals 13 residues. Germline assignment: CDR1 SGHNT and CDR2 YENEEA. The CDR3 DNA is TGTGCCAGCAGCTTAGGGGGAGTGCAGCCCCAGCATTTT. Protein: CASSLGGVQPQHF.

The gene calls are TRBV5-6 and TRBJ1-5; D possibly corresponds to TRBD1 (5 bases). From germline, CDR1 is SGHDT and CDR2 YYEEEE. Trimming removed 0 bases from V and 6 bases from J, with 10 bases in between. This CDR3 has 14 residues. As DNA, the CDR3 is TGTGCCAGCAGCTTGGGGGCAGGGAGTCAGCCCCAGCATTTT. Its translation is CASSLGAGSQPQHF.

This clone was detected only a few times. The CDR3 spells CAISESGRIRVYGYTF. The CDR3 DNA reads as TGTGCCATCAGTGAGTCGGGCAGGATAAGGGTCTATGGCTACACCTTC. The V gene is TRBV10-3, the J gene TRBJ1-2; D gene unclear. The germline gives CDR1 ENHRY, CDR2 SYGVKD. This CDR3 has 16 residues. V lost 0 bases, J lost 4 bases, and 15 bases lay in between.

The chain is built from TRBV14 and TRBJ1-1; D ambiguous. Per germline, CDR1 SGHDN and CDR2 FVKESK. With 0 bases removed from V and 0 bases from J, the gap between germline ends came to 8 bases. The CDR3 contains 15 residues. The CDR3 loop is CASSQDGLMNTEAFF. The CDR3 DNA follows: TGTGCCAGCAGCCAAGATGGGCTTATGAACACTGAAGCTTTCTTT.

The chain has TRBV7-8 and TRBJ1-1; D unresolved. CDR1 and CDR2 from the germline V gene are SGHVS and FQNEAQ. The CDR3 consists of 15 residues. V lost 5 bases and J lost 3, with 16 bases in between. The CDR3 sequence is CASSQRRTAHTEAFF. The DNA for the CDR3 is TGTGCCAGCAGCCAGAGGCGAACAGCGCACACTGAAGCTTTCTTT.

The chain is built from TRBV18 and TRBJ1-3; D gene unclear. V was pared by 3 bases and J by 0 bases, with 15 bases between. Germline V gives CDR1 KGHSH, CDR2 LQKENI. The CDR3 extends over 17 amino acids. CDR3 nucleotide sequence: TGTGCCAGCTCACCGAATCCAGGACCAATCTCTGGAAACACCATATATTTT. Translation: CASSPNPGPISGNTIYF.

The chain carries TRBV4-1 and TRBJ1-5; tentatively, D is TRBD1 (5 bases). The CDR3 length is 21 residues. Between the trimmed V and J ends, which lost 1 base and 2 bases, there was a span of 27 bases. The germline CDR1 and CDR2 sequences are MGHRA and YSYEKL. The CDR3 loop reads CASSQVFFDRHQLLGNQPQHF. The CDR3 coding sequence is TGCGCCAGCAGCCAAGTTTTTTTCGACAGACACCAACTCCTGGGCAATCAGCCCCAGCATTTT.

J is TRBJ2-7 and V is TRBV5-5, with D perhaps matching TRBD2 (6 bases). Looked up from germline, CDR1 is SGHKS and CDR2 is YYEKEE (reference sequence). Trimming cost V 5 bases and J 1 base, with 10 bases left between them. The CDR3 loop spans 13 amino acids. The CDR3 is CASRAGYSYEQYF. The CDR3 DNA reads as TGTGCCAGCAGGGCGGGATATTCCTACGAGCAGTACTTC. Together with reference TRBV5-5 and TRBJ2-7, the CDR3 gives the full variable domain: DAGVTQSPTHLIKTRGQQVTLRCSPISGHKSVSWYQQVLGQGPQFIFQYYEKEERGRGNFPDRFSARQFPNYSSELNVNALLLGDSALYLCASRAGYSYEQYFGPGTRLTVT.

The chain employs TRBV5-6 and TRBJ2-5, with TRBD1 matching 7 bases. Looked up from germline, CDR1 is SGHDT and CDR2 is YYEEEE. This CDR3 has 13 residues. V dropped 5 bases and J dropped 4; count of bases not matched to a gene: 5. The CDR3 DNA reads as TGTGCCAGCAGACTATACAGGGGAGAGACCCAGTACTTC. Encoded protein: CASRLYRGETQYF.

The chain recombines TRBV19 with TRBJ2-7; no clear D. V lost 5 bases, J lost 7 bases, and 12 bases lay in between. Germline V gene lookup returns CDR1 LNHDA and CDR2 SQIVND (reference sequence). The CDR3 runs to 12 residues. CDR3 DNA sequence: TGTGCCAGTAGTCCCAACATGGGGGAGCAGTACTTC. Translated, it gives CASSPNMGEQYF.

V and J are TRBV10-2 and TRBJ2-5; D is unclear. Germline lookup yields CDR1 WSHSY and CDR2 SAAADI. This CDR3 has 12 residues. The V end lost 3 bases, the J end lost 5 bases, and 7 bases lay between the germline ends. CDR3 DNA sequence: TGCGCCAGCAGTGACTCGCATGAGACCCAGTACTTC. Its translation: CASSDSHETQYF.

V is TRBV6-5 and J is TRBJ2-3; D not resolved. V dropped 6 bases and J dropped 6 bases, with 16 bases sitting between them. Germline assignment: CDR1 MNHEY and CDR2 SVGAGI. CDR3 length: 14 residues. As DNA, the CDR3 is TGTGCCAGCAGCCCCCCGGGTATACGGGATACGCAGTATTTT. Translation gives CASSPPGIRDTQYF.

As DNA, the CDR3 is TGTGCCAGCAGCTCTTCAAGGACGACTGATCGGTTCTTC. Translation: CASSSSRTTDRFF. This chain joins TRBV7-2 and TRBJ2-1; D remains unclear. The germline V gene encodes CDR1 SGHTA and CDR2 FQGNSA. The CDR3 totals 13 residues. V was shortened by 4 bases and J by 15 bases, with 19 bases between the two germline ends.

The V and J genes are TRBV29-1 and TRBJ1-1; D call uncertain. With 4 bases removed from V and 2 bases from J, the gap between germline ends came to 11 bases. The CDR3 runs 13 residues. Germline-derived CDR1 and CDR2 are SQVTM and ANQGSEA. In nucleotides, the CDR3 is TGCAGCGTTGTAGGCCCACCAAACACTGAAGCTTTCTTT. Translating gives CSVVGPPNTEAFF.

In nucleotides, the CDR3 is TGTGCCTGGCACGACCTCGGACGGCCGTTCTATGGCTACACCTTC. Translation: CAWHDLGRPFYGYTF. The J gene is TRBJ1-2, the V gene TRBV30; no clear D. V gave up 5 bases and J gave up 4 bases, with 20 bases separating them. The CDR3 totals 15 residues. CDR1 is GTSNPN and CDR2 is SVGIG in the germline V gene (reference sequence).

The chain has TRBV10-3 and TRBJ2-2; D possibly corresponds to TRBD1 (5 bases). The germline CDR1 and CDR2 sequences are ENHRY and SYGVKD. The ends were cut back, 3 bases at V and 2 bases at J, with 16 bases in the middle. This CDR3 is built from 17 residues. DNA of the CDR3: TGTGCCATCAGTGACGCCACCGGACACAGAAACACCGGGGAGCTGTTTTTT. This codes for CAISDATGHRNTGELFF.

The gene calls are TRBV30 and TRBJ1-5, with D maybe TRBD1 (5 bases). This CDR3 has 12 amino acids. The germline V and J ends were trimmed by 1 base and 8 bases, with 9 bases remaining between them. Germline CDR1 is GTSNPN and CDR2 is SVGIG (reference sequence). As DNA, the CDR3 is TGTGCCTGGAGTGAGGGGTCGGAGCCCCAGCATTTT. It is translated as CAWSEGSEPQHF.

The CDR3 nucleotides read TGTGCCAGTAGTATAGTCCAGACAGGGACCGGGGAGCTGTTTTTT. It translates to CASSIVQTGTGELFF. The V call is TRBV19, the J call TRBJ2-2; TRBD1 matches at 7 bases. Per germline, CDR1 LNHDA and CDR2 SQIVND (reference sequence). V trimming: 1 base; J trimming: 5 bases; junction bases outside the gene matches: 4. The CDR3 spans 15 residues.